These 24 T cell receptor beta chains originate from one sample sequenced in a study of response to subunit inactivated influenza vaccine. TCRdb re-derived calls from the RT-PCR reads in MiXCR, one entry per CDR3 protein. The sample contains roughly 630,000 distinct CDR3 sequences, approximately 15% of which appear only once. Sequences were derived from PBMCs from blood, sampled less than 15 days before vaccination. These receptor sequences come from a man in his forties or fifties who received an inactivated influenza vaccine.

This clonotype was detected a few times. The chain combines TRBV20-1 with TRBJ2-1; the match to TRBD2 covers 12 bases. The germline gives CDR1 DFQATT, CDR2 SNEGSKA (reference sequence). V gave up 0 bases and J gave up 2 bases; unmatched junction bases: 2. There are 16 residues in the CDR3. CDR3 sequence (DNA): TGCAGTGCTAGAGACCCTAGCGGGAGGGCCTACAATGAGCAGTTCTTC. Protein product: CSARDPSGRAYNEQFF.

This clonotype was seen more than once but under ten times. The rearrangement links TRBV6-7 to TRBJ2-2, with 16 nucleotides matching TRBD2. TRBV6-7 falls under the ORF class, with uncertain function. Germline trimming cut 2 bases from V and 12 bases from J; bases unmatched to any gene: 9. The CDR3 has 17 amino acids. The CDR3: CASSYPGLAGGSRQLFF. For the CDR3, the DNA is TGTGCCAGCAGTTACCCGGGACTAGCGGGAGGGTCCCGACAGCTGTTTTTT.

Worth noting for this clonotype: Germline and junction disagree at one end, which may indicate a read error. This chain uses TRBV3-1 with TRBJ2-1; D uncertain. This CDR3 contains 12 residues. CDR1 and CDR2 from the germline V gene are LGHDT and YNNKEL (reference sequence). The CDR3 sequence: CASSRVGNDQFF. CDR3 nucleotide sequence: TGTGCCAGCAGCCGGGTGGGCAATGACCAGTTCTTC.

CDR3 sequence (DNA): TGTGCCAGCAGCGTATCTCGGGGCTATGGCTACACCTTC. This gives the protein CASSVSRGYGYTF. The rearrangement links TRBV9 to TRBJ1-2; D gene ambiguous. CDR1 and CDR2 (germline): SGDLS, YYNGEE. This CDR3 has 13 residues. V was clipped by 1 base and J by 4 bases, with 8 bases between them. Full variable domain (outside the CDR3, taken from reference TRBV9 and TRBJ1-2): DSGVTQTPKHLITATGQRVTLRCSPRSGDLSVYWYQQSLDQGLQFLIQYYNGEERAKGNILERFSAQQFPDLHSELNLSSLELGDSALYFCASSVSRGYGYTFGSGTRLTVV.

There are a few counts of this clonotype. The CDR3 is CASSPVVGGTEAFF. The CDR3 bases are TGTGCCAGCAGCCCAGTGGTAGGGGGAACTGAAGCTTTCTTT. The V and J genes are TRBV11-2 and TRBJ1-1, with D tentatively TRBD1 (6 bases). Germline loops: CDR1 SGHAT, CDR2 FQNNGV. CDR3 size: 14 residues. V dropped 5 bases and J dropped 5 bases, with 15 bases sitting between them.

This clonotype appeared a single time. This chain joins TRBV7-9 and TRBJ2-1, with D maybe TRBD1 (8 bases). CDR1 is SEHNR and CDR2 is FQNEAQ in the germline V gene (reference sequence). V shed 3 bases and J shed 10 bases, with 16 bases lying between them. The CDR3 totals 14 residues. DNA of the CDR3: TGTGCCAGCAGCTTGAAACAGGGGGGGGCCGAGCAGTTCTTC. Encoded protein: CASSLKQGGAEQFF.

On this clonotype: An end of the junction differs from the germline gene, which may be a read error. This chain joins TRBV6-5 and TRBJ2-3, with D possibly TRBD2 on 5 matching bases. The CDR3 consists of 15 residues. Germline-derived CDR1 and CDR2 are MNHEY and SVGAGI. The CDR3 DNA follows: TGTGCCACCAGTTACCCTTCCCGGGACACAGATACGCAGTATTTT. Amino acids: CATSYPSRDTDTQYF.

This sequence joins TRBV9 and TRBJ2-2; 8 bases are a match to TRBD2. The V and J ends lost 7 bases and 6 bases, in that order; junction bases with no gene match: 5. Germline V gene lookup returns CDR1 SGDLS and CDR2 YYNGEE. The CDR3 contains 13 residues. In nucleotides, the CDR3 is TGTGCCAGCTCCTGGACTAGCCCCGGGGAGCTGTTTTTT. Its protein is CASSWTSPGELFF.

This clonotype was recorded at least ten times. The chain couples TRBV12-3 or TRBV12-4 to TRBJ1-5; 7 bases fit TRBD1. With 5 bases clipped from V and 0 bases from J, the junction kept 4 bases outside the gene matches. The CDR3 spans 15 residues. The CDR3 reads CASSRDRYSNQPQHF. The CDR3 DNA is TGTGCCAGCAGTCGGGACAGATATAGCAATCAGCCCCAGCATTTT.

The sample holds a few counts of this clonotype. The chain combines TRBV18 with TRBJ1-4; D gene unclear. CDR1 and CDR2 from the germline V gene are KGHSH and LQKENI. The CDR3 has 14 residues. V was clipped by 0 bases and J by 8 bases, with 10 bases between them. CDR3 region: CASSPPSTREKLFF. As DNA, the CDR3 is TGTGCCAGCTCACCACCGTCGACTCGGGAAAAACTGTTTTTT.

The chain is built from TRBV30 and TRBJ1-2; a possible D gene is TRBD1 (5 bases). Germline lookup yields CDR1 GTSNPN and CDR2 SVGIG (reference sequence). V gave up 5 bases and J gave up 6 bases, with 13 bases separating them. The CDR3 loop spans 12 amino acids. CDR3 DNA sequence: TGTGCCTGGGCCCGGGGCCATCATGGCTACACCTTC. Residues: CAWARGHHGYTF. Combining the CDR3 with reference TRBV30 and TRBJ1-2 gives the whole variable domain SQTIHQWPATLVQPVGSPLSLECTVEGTSNPNLYWYRQAAGRGLQLLFYSVGIGQISSEVPQNLSASRPQDRQFILSSKKLLLSDSGFYLCAWARGHHGYTFGSGTRLTVV.

This clonotype has a count of ten or more. The chain is built from TRBV4-1 and TRBJ1-4; 7 bases fit TRBD1. In germline, CDR1 is MGHRA, CDR2 YSYEKL. There are 14 residues in the CDR3. Losses at the gene ends were 5 bases for V and 6 bases for J; bases not matched to a gene: 6. The CDR3 is CASSSGGGYEKLFF. The CDR3 DNA is TGCGCCAGCAGCAGCGGAGGGGGCTATGAAAAACTGTTTTTT.

This clonotype showed up many times. The CDR3 sequence is CSANRDGIMNTEAFF. As DNA, the CDR3 is TGCAGTGCCAACCGGGACGGCATAATGAACACTGAAGCTTTCTTT. The V and J genes are TRBV20-1 and TRBJ1-1; TRBD1 might be the D (5 bases). In germline, CDR1 is DFQATT, CDR2 SNEGSKA (reference sequence). V shed 6 bases and J shed 0 bases, with 17 bases lying between them. CDR3 size: 15 residues.

This clonotype was observed a handful of times. The genes are TRBV7-8 and TRBJ2-1; TRBD2 agrees at 8 bases. Germline lookup yields CDR1 SGHVS and CDR2 FQNEAQ. The CDR3 loop spans 16 amino acids. The J segment lost 2 bases and the V segment lost 5 bases, leaving 8 bases of the junction unmatched. The CDR3 DNA reads as TGTGCCAGCAGCACAACTAGCGGTAGGACCTACAATGAGCAGTTCTTC. This translates into CASSTTSGRTYNEQFF.

The table lists this clonotype with a few counts. V gene TRBV7-9 combines with J gene TRBJ1-4; the D is unclear. CDR1 is SEHNR, CDR2 FQNEAQ, per germline (reference sequence). Trimming took off 1 base at V and 2 bases at J, with 11 bases between the two ends. The CDR3 sequence is 16 residues long. The CDR3 DNA reads as TGTGCCAGCAGCTTAGGATCCCCGGGCACTAATGAAAAACTGTTTTTT. This translates into CASSLGSPGTNEKLFF.

The sample holds a few counts of this clonotype. The chain couples TRBV20-1 to TRBJ2-7; 11 bases map to TRBD2. Trimming removed 8 bases from V and 3 bases from J; junction bases left unmatched: 6. The CDR3 has 13 amino acids. Per germline, CDR1 DFQATT and CDR2 SNEGSKA (reference sequence). CDR3 residues: CSPSTSGVYEQYF. The CDR3 coding sequence is TGCAGTCCATCGACTAGCGGGGTCTACGAGCAGTACTTC.

This clonotype was picked up a small number of times. The chain couples TRBV5-4 to TRBJ2-3, with D possibly being TRBD2 (5 bases). The ends were cut back, 3 bases at V and 8 bases at J, with 10 bases in the middle. The CDR3 consists of 12 residues. Germline values: CDR1 SGHNT, CDR2 YYREEE (reference sequence). This CDR3 is CASSSYRGTQYF. CDR3 sequence (DNA): TGTGCCAGCAGCTCTTATCGGGGTACGCAGTATTTT.

V is TRBV20-1 and J is TRBJ1-5; unclear D gene. Trimming left V 1 base short and J 4 bases short, with 8 bases between. There are 13 residues in the CDR3. Germline assignment: CDR1 DFQATT and CDR2 SNEGSKA (reference sequence). The CDR3 DNA is TGCAGTGCTAGAGTTCCGGGGAATCAGCCCCAGCATTTT. Amino acid sequence: CSARVPGNQPQHF.

In this sample, this clonotype turned up many times. The gene calls are TRBV15 and TRBJ2-1; 16 bases align to TRBD2. This CDR3 comprises 17 residues. J was trimmed by 0 bases and V by 8 bases; bases with no gene match: 4. Germline V gene sequence: CDR1 LNHNV, CDR2 YYDKDF (reference sequence). The CDR3 sequence: CATRGTSGRVSYNEQFF. The CDR3 coding sequence is TGTGCCACCCGCGGGACTAGCGGGAGGGTCTCCTACAATGAGCAGTTCTTC.

The CDR3 sequence is CASSQGGQLTGELFF. In nucleotides, the CDR3 is TGTGCCAGCAGCCAAGGGGGACAGCTTACCGGGGAGCTGTTTTTT. The chain is built from TRBV4-2 and TRBJ2-2; 7 positions agree with TRBD1. Per germline, CDR1 LGHNA and CDR2 YNFKEQ. This CDR3 comprises 15 residues. Trimming at V came to 1 base and at J to 5 bases, leaving 4 bases not matched to a gene.

This clonotype showed up many times. The rearrangement links TRBV28 to TRBJ2-3, with TRBD2 matching over 8 bases. CDR1 is MDHEN, CDR2 SYDVKM, per germline. The CDR3 consists of 15 residues. V shed 2 bases and J 2 bases; nucleotides not matched to a gene: 3. CDR3 sequence reads: CASSLERGYTDTQYF. The CDR3 DNA reads TGTGCCAGCAGTTTAGAGCGGGGGTACACAGATACGCAGTATTTT.

This clonotype occurred a few times. The chain uses TRBV4-3 and TRBJ2-7; D remains unclear. The V and J ends lost 2 bases and 3 bases respectively, with 8 bases between them. The CDR3 contains 13 residues. The germline CDR1 and CDR2 sequences are LGHNA and YSLEER. The CDR3 coding sequence is TGCGCCAGCAGCCAAAGCGCCGGCTACGAGCAGTACTTC. It yields the protein CASSQSAGYEQYF.

This clonotype has at least ten counts. The chain recombines TRBV12-3 or TRBV12-4 with TRBJ2-7, with D uncertain. The CDR3 contains 14 residues. Trimming pared 1 base from V and 7 bases from J, leaving 14 bases between. This CDR3 reads CASSLDSVYDEQYF. CDR3 bases: TGTGCCAGCAGTTTAGACAGTGTCTACGATGAGCAGTACTTC.

The CDR3 region is CASSSDTAPGEKLFF. In nucleotides, the CDR3 is TGTGCCAGCAGCTCCGACACGGCCCCGGGCGAAAAACTGTTTTTT. The chain links TRBV7-9 to TRBJ1-4, with D unclear. The germline V gene has CDR1 SEHNR and CDR2 FQNEAQ (reference sequence). Trimming left V 4 bases short and J 8 bases short, with 17 bases between. This CDR3 region has 15 residues. The full variable domain, rest sourced from reference TRBV7-9 and TRBJ1-4, is DTGVSQNPRHKITKRGQNVTFRCDPISEHNRLYWYRQTLGQGPEFLTYFQNEAQLEKSRLLSDRFSAERPKGSFSTLEIQRTEQGDSAMYLCASSSDTAPGEKLFFGSGTQLSVL.